The T cell receptor beta chain under discussion was sequenced for a study of blood T cell repertoires in COVID-19. Using immunoSEQ multiplex PCR, the repertoire was profiled, and TCRdb retains in-frame clones only, with some absent. This repertoire shows approximately 260,000 clones, around 86% found once; its top ten account for roughly 2.2%. The CDR3 has 15 amino acids. Germline V CDR1 and CDR2: SGHRS, YFSETQ. With 0 bases removed from V and 4 bases from J, the gap between germline ends came to 11 bases. This chain uses TRBV5-1 with TRBJ2-1; D is perhaps TRBD2 (5 bases). The receptor was isolated from a man in his forties or fifties with acute or convalescent COVID-19. The sample taken for sequencing was peripheral blood. This chain's CDR3 is CASSLEERAYNEQFF. The CDR3, as DNA: TGCGCCAGCAGCTTGGAAGAGAGGGCATACAATGAGCAGTTCTTC.